Each of the 9 T cell receptor beta chains below was sequenced from the same sample in a study of post-analysis software for immune sequencing data. cDNA libraries for TCR beta contained unique molecular identifiers. TCRdb independently ran MiXCR on the PCR reads; one entry per CDR3 protein. The data contain a few hundred thousand distinct CDR3 sequences, less than 40% of them singletons. Study observations and caveats: Comparison of patients with controls showed five or six TRBV segments more frequent in patients, TRBV5-6, TRBV5-1 and TRBV20-1 among them.

The antigens of these receptors remain unknown. The sample was blood. These receptors were collected from a girl aged 10-17 years with multiple sclerosis.

This clonotype was detected many times. The chain carries TRBV5-4 and TRBJ2-3; D unclear. The V and J ends lost 3 bases and 3 bases respectively, with 11 bases between them. This CDR3 contains 14 residues. The germline CDR1 and CDR2 sequences are SGHNT and YYREEE (reference sequence). This CDR3 reads CASSSSYGTDTQYF. CDR3 nucleotides: TGTGCCAGCAGCTCATCATATGGGACAGATACGCAGTATTTT.

With respect to this clonotype: This may arise from a read error, as a much more abundant clone is one base away. The chain recombines TRBV29-1 with TRBJ1-2; tentative D call: TRBD1 (5 bases). The CDR3 has 13 amino acids. The germline V gene has CDR1 SQVTM and CDR2 ANQGSEA. V lost 5 bases and J lost 5, with 15 bases in between. This CDR3 is CSVSTGTKYGYTF. CDR3 coding DNA: TGCAGCGTTTCTACCGGGACCAAATATGGCTACACCTTC.

The CDR3 loop reads CASLGSYEQYF. The CDR3 DNA reads as TGTGCCAGTCTCGGGAGCTACGAGCAGTACTTC. The rearrangement links TRBV30 to TRBJ2-5, with a weak D call TRBD2 (6 bases). The end of the DNA aligns better with TRBJ2-7, so the J call may be wrong. From germline, CDR1 is GTSNPN and CDR2 SVGIG (reference sequence). CDR3 length: 11 residues.

This clonotype was seen a handful of times. A much more abundant neighbour one base away suggests this may be a read error. This chain links TRBV24-1 with TRBJ2-5; TRBD1 matches 8 bases. With V trimmed by 7 bases and J by 11 bases, 11 bases remained unmatched. The CDR3 loop spans 13 amino acids. Germline CDR1 reads KGHDR; CDR2 reads SFDVKD. CDR3 DNA: TGTGCCACCAGACAGGGGGATTGGAATGAGCAGTACTTC. Residues: CATRQGDWNEQYF.

This clonotype was detected a few times. The chain uses TRBV11-2 and TRBJ2-3; D is perhaps TRBD2 (6 bases). CDR3 length: 14 residues. V was shortened by 5 bases and J by 0 bases, with 9 bases between the two germline ends. Germline V CDR1 and CDR2: SGHAT, FQNNGV. For the CDR3, the DNA is TGTGCCAGCAGCATCGGGACTAGCACAGATACGCAGTATTTT. Translated: CASSIGTSTDTQYF. Combining the CDR3 with reference TRBV11-2 and TRBJ2-3 gives the whole variable domain EAGVAQSPRYKIIEKRQSVAFWCNPISGHATLYWYQQILGQGPKLLIQFQNNGVVDDSQLPKDRFSAERLKGVDSTLKIQPAKLEDSAVYLCASSIGTSTDTQYFGPGTRLTVL.

This clonotype was recorded at least ten times. The chain employs TRBV5-1 and TRBJ2-5, with 9 positions matching TRBD2. The J segment lost 0 bases and the V segment lost 0 bases, leaving 9 bases of the junction unmatched. The CDR3 loop spans 18 amino acids. The V gene's germline CDR1 is SGHRS and CDR2 YFSETQ. CDR3 residues: CASSLDPGSGSYQETQYF. The CDR3 bases are TGCGCCAGCAGCTTGGACCCTGGTAGCGGGAGCTACCAAGAGACCCAGTACTTC.

This clonotype was seen only a few times. This chain joins TRBV20-1 and TRBJ2-4; D ambiguous. This CDR3 contains 11 residues. The V gene's germline CDR1 is DFQATT and CDR2 SNEGSKA (reference sequence). The V end was cut by 6 bases, the J end by 5 bases, with 8 bases between. The CDR3, as DNA: TGCAGTGCCTTCCGCGAAAACATTCAGTACTTC. Translated: CSAFRENIQYF.

This clonotype was detected many times. The chain joins TRBV18 to TRBJ2-3, with 10 nucleotides matching TRBD1. Germline V lookup: CDR1 KGHSH, CDR2 LQKENI. With 3 bases clipped from V and 1 base from J, the junction kept 7 bases outside the gene matches. The CDR3 consists of 17 residues. The CDR3 DNA is TGTGCCAGCTCACCGCTCCAGACAGGGGGCGGCACAGATACGCAGTATTTT. Its translation is CASSPLQTGGGTDTQYF.

This clonotype has ten or more counts. V usage is TRBV20-1 and J usage is TRBJ1-1; D remains ambiguous. The CDR3 spans 11 residues. CDR1 and CDR2 (germline): DFQATT, SNEGSKA (reference sequence). V dropped 4 bases and J dropped 5 bases, with 8 bases sitting between them. In DNA, the CDR3 is TGCAGTGCTAACGGGCGGACTGAAGCTTTCTTT. Its translation: CSANGRTEAFF.